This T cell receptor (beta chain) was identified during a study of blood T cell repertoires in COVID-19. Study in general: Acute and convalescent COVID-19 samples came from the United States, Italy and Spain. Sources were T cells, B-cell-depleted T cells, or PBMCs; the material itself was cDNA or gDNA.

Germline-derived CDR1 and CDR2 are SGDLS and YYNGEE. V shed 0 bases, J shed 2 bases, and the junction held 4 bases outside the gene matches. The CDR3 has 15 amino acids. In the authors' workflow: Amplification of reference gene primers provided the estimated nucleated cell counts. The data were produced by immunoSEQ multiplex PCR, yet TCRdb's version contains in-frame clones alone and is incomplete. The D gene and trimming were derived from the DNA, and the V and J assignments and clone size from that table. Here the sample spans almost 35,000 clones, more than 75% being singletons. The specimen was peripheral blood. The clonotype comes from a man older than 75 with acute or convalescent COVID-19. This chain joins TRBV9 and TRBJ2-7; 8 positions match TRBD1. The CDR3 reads CASSVGQGMPYEQYF. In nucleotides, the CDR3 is TGTGCCAGCAGCGTAGGACAGGGGATGCCCTACGAGCAGTACTTC.